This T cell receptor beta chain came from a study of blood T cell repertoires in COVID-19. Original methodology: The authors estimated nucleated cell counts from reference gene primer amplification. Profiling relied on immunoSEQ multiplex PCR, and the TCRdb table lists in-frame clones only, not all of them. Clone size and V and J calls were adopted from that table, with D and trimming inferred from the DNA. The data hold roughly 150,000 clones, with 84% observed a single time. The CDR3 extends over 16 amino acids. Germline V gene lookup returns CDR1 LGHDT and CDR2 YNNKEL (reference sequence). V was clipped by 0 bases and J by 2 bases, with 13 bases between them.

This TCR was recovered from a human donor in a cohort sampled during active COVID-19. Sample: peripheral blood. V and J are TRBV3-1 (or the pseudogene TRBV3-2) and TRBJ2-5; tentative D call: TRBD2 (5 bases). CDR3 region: CASSQDPAGLQETQYF. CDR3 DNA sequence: TGTGCCAGCAGCCAAGATCCGGCGGGCCTACAAGAGACCCAGTACTTC.